This paragraph reports one TCR beta chain. The target of this receptor is not known. No base quality values were provided; no much bigger clone lies one nucleotide off. Counted from cysteine to phenylalanine, this CDR3 has 14 amino acids. Only CDR3 DNA remains: 42 bases, in frame from the first base. Cut back by 5 bases and 0 bases, the V and J ends lie 8 bases apart. CDR1 and CDR2 (MNHEY, SMNVEV) derive from the germline V gene (reference sequence). TCRbeta CDR3 regions were amplified from genomic DNA using the immunoSEQ Assay, a bias-controlled multiplex PCR. The authors' pipeline ran thus. Nucleated cell counts per sample were estimated from amplification of reference gene primers within the assay. To quantify the absolute abundance of each unique TCRbeta CDR3 rearrangement, sequence reads were collapsed and filtered. For each sample, productive Simpson clonality was calculated as the square root of Simpson's diversity index across productive rearrangements. TCRdb retrieved this table from immuneACCESS and kept in-frame rearrangements only. Not all clones are present; in checked studies, unresolved V genes account for under half, and no reason is known for the remainder. V and J calls and clone size are as listed in that table; D and trimming were resolved from the DNA. The sample profile shows 300,000 to 450,000 clones; about 90% of them were found once. The leading ten clones occupy more than 0.8% of the sample.

Enrolling through a virtual design, the prospective study's participants ranged in age from roughly 18 to 89 years and lived across roughly 23 United States geographic areas. Cohort assignment in the prospective study relied on participant-reported clinical history from a screening survey and a study questionnaire. Recovered participants in ImmuneRACE Cohort 3 were defined by two consecutive negative NP/OP PCR tests, clearance by a healthcare professional, or resolution of symptoms. Each participant in the prospective study had whole blood, serum and a nasopharyngeal or oropharyngeal swab collected by mobile phlebotomists. Participants in the prospective study had the option to provide additional blood draws and questionnaires over a 2-month period. Before DNA extraction, blood samples from the prospective study were shipped at room temperature or frozen. This specimen comes from a study of blood T cell repertoires in COVID-19 (dated by TCRdb to the early 2020s). Regarding the complete study: Collaborator samples came from the United States, Italy and Spain and covered acute and convalescent phases of COVID-19. The material from the prospective study consisted of cDNA or gDNA derived from T cells, B-cell-depleted T cells, or PBMCs. Deeply sampled blood TCRbeta repertoires from subjects exposed to, actively infected with, or recovered from COVID-19 were included in the dataset. The repertoires were released in a freely available public database meant as a resource for research on the immune response to SARS-CoV-2. Samples were obtained from the ongoing ImmuneRACE study (first 160 participants) and from 1,200 or so subjects provided by 6 global collaborators. Nearly every sample came with metadata listing a de-identified subject ID, COVID-19 status, age in years and sex. Where available, HLA class I and class II types were taken from metadata supplied by the sample provider and were not determined by assay-based typing. General study outcomes and caveats: How much clinical and demographic metadata was included differed by source and by participant, and the metadata was provided uncurated.

The rearranged segments are TRBV27 and TRBJ1-3, and the D gene may be TRBD1, 6 bases matching. Material: PBMCs or T cells enriched from blood (not recorded which). This receptor was taken from a woman in her twenties or thirties who had recovered from COVID-19. The CDR3 protein sequence reads: CASSNRVSGNTIYF. The DNA sequence is TGTGCCAGCAGTAACAGGGTCTCTGGAAACACCATATATTTT.